This T cell receptor (beta chain) was retrieved from a study of T cell repertoires in cytomegalovirus infection. Study background: Used in the study were CMV epitopes, some recently identified and HLA-C-restricted, others well-studied and HLA-B-restricted. Public TCR beta signatures were indicative of both CMV infection and a matching HLA type. General study results and limits: Dominating the ex vivo response were HLA-C-restricted CMV-specific TCR beta clonotypes. Summed frequency of public TCR beta families distinguished CMV carriers with the relevant HLA.

Details on this clonotype: The antigen remains unidentified.

Using its own MiXCR run on the reads, TCRdb lists one record per CDR3 protein. The sample has about 830,000 distinct CDR3 sequences, about 31% seen once. Sequenced material: cultured CD8+ T cells from PBMCs, taken from culture after CMV antigen stimulation. The TCR sequence derives from a human donor in good health (CMV status not recorded). Some clones in this sample may be carry-over from other donors' samples.

CDR3 sequence reads: CAISDGGGLGDTQYF. The DNA for the CDR3 is TGTGCCATCAGTGACGGGGGGGGCCTGGGAGATACGCAGTATTTT. The chain combines TRBV10-3 with TRBJ2-3; TRBD2 matches 8 bases. CDR3 length equals 15 residues. The trim removed 3 bases at V and 5 bases at J, leaving 7 bases unmatched. The germline gives CDR1 ENHRY, CDR2 SYGVKD.